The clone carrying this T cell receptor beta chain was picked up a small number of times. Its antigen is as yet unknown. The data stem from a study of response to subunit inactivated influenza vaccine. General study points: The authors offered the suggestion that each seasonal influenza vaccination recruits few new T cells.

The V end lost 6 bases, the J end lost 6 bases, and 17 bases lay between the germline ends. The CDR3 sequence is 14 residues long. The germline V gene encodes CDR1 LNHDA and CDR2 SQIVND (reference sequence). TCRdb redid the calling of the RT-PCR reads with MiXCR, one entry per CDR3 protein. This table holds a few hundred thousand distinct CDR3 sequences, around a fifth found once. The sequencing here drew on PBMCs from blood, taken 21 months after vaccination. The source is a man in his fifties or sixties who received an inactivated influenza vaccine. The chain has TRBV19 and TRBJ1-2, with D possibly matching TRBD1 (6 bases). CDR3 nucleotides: TGTGCCAGTAGCAAACAGGGAAAAAGGGATGGCTACACCTTC. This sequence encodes CASSKQGKRDGYTF.